The 3 T cell receptor beta chains in this list originate from one sample, sequenced in a study of shared clonotypes between healthy human individuals. Profiling relied on immunoSEQ multiplex PCR, and the TCRdb table lists in-frame clones only, not all of them. This table holds roughly 1.5 million clones, around 98% found once. Sequencing was done on a sample of naive CD4+ T cells sorted from blood. Indicated subset: CD45RA+ positively selected. The receptors originated from a man between 25 and 39 years old in good health.

The J gene is TRBJ2-1, the V gene TRBV19, with 14 bases lining up with TRBD2. The CDR3 has 16 residues. CDR1 is LNHDA, CDR2 SQIVND, per germline (reference sequence). The ends lost 6 bases at V and 5 bases at J; junction bases unmatched: 6. The CDR3 region is CASRRLAGGPHNEQFF. DNA for the CDR3: TGTGCCAGTAGAAGACTAGCGGGAGGGCCCCACAATGAGCAGTTCTTC.

The CDR3, as DNA: TGCGCCAGCAGCCAAGATGTTCGGCTAGCGGGAGGGGTAGATACGCAGTATTTT. Protein: CASSQDVRLAGGVDTQYF. This chain joins TRBV4-3 and TRBJ2-3, with 12 bases fitting TRBD2. There are 18 residues in the CDR3. Germline V gene sequence: CDR1 LGHNA, CDR2 YSLEER. With V trimmed by 0 bases and J by 5 bases, 9 bases remained unmatched.

This chain links TRBV9 with TRBJ1-3, with 7 bases matching TRBD1. J gave up 0 bases and V 2 bases, and 5 bases lay outside the gene matches. The CDR3 is 16 amino acids. Germline-derived CDR1 and CDR2 are SGDLS and YYNGEE. CDR3 in amino acids: CASSVTGAISGNTIYF. CDR3 sequence (DNA): TGTGCCAGCAGCGTTACAGGGGCGATCTCTGGAAACACCATATATTTT.